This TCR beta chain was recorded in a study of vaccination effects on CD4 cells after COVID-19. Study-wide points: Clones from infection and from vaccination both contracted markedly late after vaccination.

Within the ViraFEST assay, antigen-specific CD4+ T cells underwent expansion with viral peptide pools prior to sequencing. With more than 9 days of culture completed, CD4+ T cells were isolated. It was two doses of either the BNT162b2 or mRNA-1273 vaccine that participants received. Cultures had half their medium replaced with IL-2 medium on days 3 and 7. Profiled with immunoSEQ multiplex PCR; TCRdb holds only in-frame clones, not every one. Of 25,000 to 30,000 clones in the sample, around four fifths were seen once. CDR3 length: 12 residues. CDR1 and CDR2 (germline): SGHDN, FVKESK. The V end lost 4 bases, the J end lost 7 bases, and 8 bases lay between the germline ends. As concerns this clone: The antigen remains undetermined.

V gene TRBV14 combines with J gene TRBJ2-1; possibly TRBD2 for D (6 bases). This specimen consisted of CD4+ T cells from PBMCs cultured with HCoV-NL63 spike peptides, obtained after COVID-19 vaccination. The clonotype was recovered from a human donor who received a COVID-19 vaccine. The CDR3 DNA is TGTGCCAGCAGCCCGACTAGGAATGAGCAGTTCTTC. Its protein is CASSPTRNEQFF.